These 11 T cell receptor beta chains came from one sample sequenced in a study of shared clonotypes between healthy human individuals. Using immunoSEQ multiplex PCR, the repertoire was profiled, and TCRdb retains in-frame clones only, with some absent. The data hold hundreds of thousands of clones, with approximately 73% observed a single time. Sequencing was done on a sample of memory CD4+ T cells sorted from blood. The subset: CD45RA-negative fraction. These receptors were taken from a woman aged 25 to 45 in good health.

A word on this clone: This likely reflects a read error, since a far larger clone is one base away. At the DNA level, this CDR3 is encoded by other sequences in the same sample as well. This chain connects TRBV30 to TRBJ2-7; no definite D call. Germline V gene lookup returns CDR1 GTSNPN and CDR2 SVGIG (reference sequence). The CDR3 is 11 residues long. Trimming shortened V by 0 bases and J by 2 bases, and 2 bases separated the two germline ends. CDR3 nucleotide sequence: TGTGCCTGGAGTGTGGCCTACGAGCAGTACTTC. This encodes CAWSVAYEQYF.

The CDR3 sequence is CASSDRGPLAYEKLFF. The CDR3 nucleotides read TGTGCCAGCAGCGACAGGGGCCCTTTGGCGTACGAAAAACTGTTTTTT. V and J are TRBV6-6 and TRBJ1-4, with TRBD1 matching over 8 bases. Germline lookup yields CDR1 MNHNY and CDR2 SVGAGI (reference sequence). The CDR3 is 16 amino acids. Trimming at V came to 6 bases and at J to 8 bases, leaving 14 bases not matched to a gene.

This clone was counted a few times. The V call is TRBV29-1, the J call TRBJ2-2; D unresolved. CDR1 is SQVTM and CDR2 is ANQGSEA in the germline V gene. V gave up 6 bases and J gave up 0 bases, with 5 bases separating them. This CDR3 comprises 12 residues. The CDR3 sequence is CSVDSNTGELFF. The CDR3, as DNA: TGCAGCGTCGATTCGAACACCGGGGAGCTGTTTTTT.

The V gene is TRBV25-1, the J gene TRBJ1-5; 9 bases fit TRBD1. Germline-derived CDR1 and CDR2 are MGHDK and SYGVNS. With 6 bases clipped from V and 5 bases from J, the junction kept 11 bases outside the gene matches. CDR3 length: 16 amino acids. CDR3 region: CASRVPGQGFDQPQHF. The CDR3 coding sequence is TGTGCCAGCAGGGTTCCGGGACAGGGTTTCGATCAGCCCCAGCATTTT.

For the CDR3, the DNA is TGTGCCTGGAGTGTACAGGGGCGCGGCTATGGCTACACCTTC. It specifies CAWSVQGRGYGYTF. The chain couples TRBV30 to TRBJ1-2; 7 nucleotides agree with TRBD1. CDR1 and CDR2 (germline): GTSNPN, SVGIG (reference sequence). The CDR3 loop spans 14 amino acids. With V trimmed by 0 bases and J by 4 bases, 5 bases remained unmatched.

This clone appeared a single time. This chain uses TRBV5-1 with TRBJ1-2, with 8 bases identical to TRBD1. Germline assignment: CDR1 SGHRS and CDR2 YFSETQ. Germline trimming cut 2 bases from V and 7 bases from J; bases unmatched to any gene: 7. The CDR3 loop spans 14 amino acids. The CDR3 DNA reads TGCGCCAGCAGCTTAGTTCAGGGGGCCGTTGGCTACACCTTC. As protein: CASSLVQGAVGYTF.

The gene calls are TRBV25-1 and TRBJ1-4; possibly TRBD1 for D (5 bases). The germline V gene encodes CDR1 MGHDK and CDR2 SYGVNS. The CDR3 consists of 15 residues. Trimming cost V 2 bases and J 8 bases, with 15 bases left between them. The CDR3 here is CASSELKSGQEKLFF. The CDR3 nucleotides read TGTGCCAGCAGTGAACTAAAGTCGGGGCAGGAAAAACTGTTTTTT. The whole variable domain, remainder taken from reference TRBV25-1 and TRBJ1-4, is EADIYQTPRYLVIGTGKKITLECSQTMGHDKMYWYQQDPGMELHLIHYSYGVNSTEKGDLSSESTVSRIRTEHFPLTLESARPSHTSQYLCASSELKSGQEKLFFGSGTQLSVL.

The chain carries TRBV5-4 and TRBJ2-7; possibly TRBD1 or TRBD2 for D (5 bases each). Trimming shortened V by 6 bases and J by 4 bases, and 14 bases separated the two germline ends. Germline V gene lookup returns CDR1 SGHNT and CDR2 YYREEE (reference sequence). The CDR3 runs to 13 residues. This CDR3 is CASTSYGAYEQYF. Written as DNA, the CDR3 is TGTGCCAGCACCTCTTACGGGGCTTACGAGCAGTACTTC.

The sample holds one count of this clone. This chain links TRBV7-6 with TRBJ2-5; TRBD1 matches 12 bases. This CDR3 region has 18 residues. CDR1 SGHVS and CDR2 FNYEAQ come from the germline V gene. V gave up 3 bases and J gave up 3 bases; unmatched junction bases: 11. The CDR3 sequence: CASSFPRTGTGGKETQYF. CDR3 bases: TGTGCCAGCAGCTTTCCTAGAACCGGGACAGGGGGCAAAGAGACCCAGTACTTC.

This clone has ten or more counts. V usage is TRBV6-1 and J usage is TRBJ2-1; 8 bases fit TRBD2. Trimming took 6 bases from V and 1 from J; bases not matched to a gene: 2. Germline CDR1 is MNHNS and CDR2 is SASEGT. The CDR3 sequence is 14 residues long. The CDR3 reads CASSKRESYNEQFF. The CDR3 DNA follows: TGTGCCAGCAGCAAGCGGGAGTCCTACAATGAGCAGTTCTTC.

Remarks on this clone: At one end the junction does not follow the germline gene, possibly because of a read error. The chain couples TRBV7-9 to TRBJ2-6; D not certain. CDR3 length equals 16 residues. Germline V gene lookup returns CDR1 SEHNR and CDR2 FQNEAQ (reference sequence). CDR3 nucleotide sequence: TGTGCCAGCGGCTTATCCTCAAGCTCTGGGGCCAACGTCCTGACTTTC. Translated, it gives CASGLSSSSGANVLTF.